This T cell receptor (beta chain) was obtained from a study of regulatory T cells in long-lasting Graves disease. Study-wide results and limits: Patients with persistent disease showed a bias toward TRBV28, TRBJ1-2 and TRBJ2-5. TCR diversity was lower in persistent than newly diagnosed Graves' disease.

This clonotype was seen at least ten times. The target antigen is unknown. Time point of the sample: persistent/refractory GD, antithyroid drugs over 5 years with positive TRAb. PBMC RNA was the source of the TCR library. It was by American Thyroid Association guidelines that Graves' disease was diagnosed. The CDR3 consists of 14 residues. Germline V gives CDR1 SGHNT, CDR2 YENEEA. V was trimmed by 5 bases and J by 2 bases, leaving 13 bases between them. iRepertoire HTBI primers and Arm-PCR of CDR3 regions built TCR beta libraries. In the original processing: In the combined samples, 55 to 75 TRBV and approximately 15 TRBJ segments were identified. TCRdb re-called the multiplex PCR reads with MiXCR, one entry per CDR3 protein. V and J calls and clone size were set by TCRdb, not the authors. The sample has 300,000 to 350,000 distinct CDR3 sequences; about 19% are singletons.

This receptor was identified in a female donor with Graves disease. The chain combines TRBV11-3 with TRBJ2-7; D gene unclear. Sample: peripheral blood mononuclear cells (PBMCs), taken when the disease was refractory, from a patient treated with antithyroid drugs. DNA of the CDR3: TGTGCCAGCAGCAAGTTCGGGCAGGCCTACGAGCAGTACTTC. Translation: CASSKFGQAYEQYF. The entire variable domain, with the rest obtained from reference TRBV11-3 and TRBJ2-7, is as follows: EAGVVQSPRYKIIEKKQPVAFWCNPISGHNTLYWYLQNLGQGPELLIRYENEEAVDDSQLPKDRFSAERLKGVDSTLKIQPAELGDSAVYLCASSKFGQAYEQYFGPGTRLTVT.